The 15 T cell receptor beta chains below come from one sample, sequenced in a study of PD-1 blockade in classical Hodgkin lymphoma. Repertoires were generated with immunoSEQ multiplex PCR, while TCRdb's copy carries only in-frame clones and drops some. The sample contains about 40,000 clones, approximately 80% of which appear only once. Every one of the patients relapsed after autologous stem cell transplantation (brentuximab vedotin exposure was variable). The sequencing used peripheral blood mononuclear cells (PBMCs), collected at baseline. These receptors were collected from a human donor with classical Hodgkin lymphoma.

This sequence joins TRBV5-6 and TRBJ2-1; D uncertain. The CDR3 spans 15 residues. CDR1 is SGHDT and CDR2 is YYEEEE in the germline V gene. Between the trimmed V and J ends, which lost 0 bases and 6 bases, there was a span of 13 bases. Written as DNA, the CDR3 is TGTGCCAGCAGCTTGGTCAGCCTCCTGTTCAATGAGCAGTTCTTC. It translates to CASSLVSLLFNEQFF.

This clone has a single count. V and J are TRBV6-4 and TRBJ2-5; D tentatively fits TRBD1 or TRBD2 (6 bases each). Germline V CDR1 and CDR2: MRHNA, SNTAGT. Trimming took off 7 bases at V and 0 bases at J, with 9 bases between the two ends. The CDR3 totals 13 residues. CDR3 DNA: TGTGCCAGCACGGAGGGGGACCAAGAGACCCAGTACTTC. It translates to CASTEGDQETQYF.

The V and J genes are TRBV13 and TRBJ2-3; possibly TRBD1 for D (6 bases). This CDR3 is built from 15 residues. Germline V CDR1 and CDR2: PRHDT, FYEKMQ (reference sequence). Trimming shortened V by 3 bases and J by 2 bases, and 12 bases separated the two germline ends. As DNA, the CDR3 is TGTGCCAGCAGCTTGGGGGCCAAGTACACAGATACGCAGTATTTT. It codes for CASSLGAKYTDTQYF.

The J gene is TRBJ2-1, the V gene TRBV11-2; D uncertain. The CDR3 has 14 amino acids. Germline V gene lookup returns CDR1 SGHAT and CDR2 FQNNGV. Trimming pared 1 base from V and 6 bases from J, leaving 10 bases between. CDR3 nucleotides: TGTGCCAGCAGCTTAGCGGTTTCCCCCAATGAGCAGTTCTTC. Translated, it gives CASSLAVSPNEQFF.

Details on this clone: This CDR3 is also generated by other DNA sequences in the sample. The genes are TRBV5-1 and TRBJ2-5; 14 nucleotides line up with TRBD2. CDR3 length equals 15 residues. Germline lookup yields CDR1 SGHRS and CDR2 YFSETQ. J gave up 3 bases and V 4 bases, and 2 bases lay outside the gene matches. The CDR3 protein is CASSTGLAGEETQYF. The CDR3 DNA follows: TGCGCCAGCAGCACGGGACTAGCGGGAGAAGAGACCCAGTACTTC.

This chain links TRBV9 with TRBJ1-1; D possibly corresponds to TRBD1 (5 bases). Per germline, CDR1 SGDLS and CDR2 YYNGEE. The CDR3 sequence is 14 residues long. V was shortened by 4 bases and J by 1 base, with 11 bases between the two germline ends. In DNA, the CDR3 is TGTGCCAGCAGCCCGACAGCTAAGAACACTGAAGCTTTCTTT. This codes for CASSPTAKNTEAFF.

The V and J genes are TRBV6-6 and TRBJ2-1; 11 bases align to TRBD2. The V gene's germline CDR1 is MNHNY and CDR2 SVGAGI (reference sequence). J lost 8 bases, V lost 6 bases, and 6 bases had no gene match. CDR3 length: 14 residues. CDR3 in amino acids: CASRVLAGVDEQFF. CDR3 sequence (DNA): TGTGCCAGCAGGGTACTAGCGGGAGTGGATGAGCAGTTCTTC.

The gene calls are TRBV15 and TRBJ2-7; D ambiguous. V gave up 2 bases and J gave up 0 bases, with 11 bases separating them. Germline V CDR1 and CDR2: LNHNV, YYDKDF (reference sequence). The CDR3 has 15 amino acids. CDR3 DNA sequence: TGTGCCACCAGCAGACCCCCCGCAGGCTCCTACGAGCAGTACTTC. Protein sequence: CATSRPPAGSYEQYF.

This clone was observed once. V and J are TRBV9 and TRBJ2-1, with unresolved D. V was clipped by 0 bases and J by 8 bases, with 15 bases between them. Germline CDR1 and CDR2: SGDLS and YYNGEE. CDR3 length: 15 residues. This chain's CDR3 is CASSVAVIARHEQFF. The DNA for the CDR3 is TGTGCCAGCAGCGTAGCTGTAATAGCACGGCATGAGCAGTTCTTC.

CDR3 coding DNA: TGTGCCAGCAGTTTTAGCGCAGGGACTAGCAATCAGCCCCAGCATTTT. Translated: CASSFSAGTSNQPQHF. V is TRBV5-8 and J is TRBJ1-5; D may be TRBD1 (5 bases). The CDR3 consists of 16 residues. The V gene lost 5 bases and the J gene lost 0 bases, with 15 bases spanning the gap. Per the germline V gene, CDR1 is SGHTS and CDR2 is YDEGEE.

This clone was recorded many times. The rearrangement joins TRBV7-2 to TRBJ1-2, with D possibly TRBD1 on 5 matching bases. The V end lost 3 bases, the J end lost 4 bases, and 6 bases lay between the germline ends. Germline CDR1 reads SGHTA; CDR2 reads FQGNSA. The CDR3 spans 12 residues. The CDR3 coding sequence is TGTGCCAGCAGCTTTGACAGCTATGGCTACACCTTC. Translated: CASSFDSYGYTF.

The V call is TRBV7-3, the J call TRBJ2-5; D perhaps matches TRBD2 (5 bases). The CDR3 runs 13 residues. The germline V gene has CDR1 SGHTA and CDR2 FQGTGA. V lost 5 bases and J lost 5, with 12 bases in between. CDR3 in DNA: TGTGCCAGCAGCCAAGGGTCGGGGGAGACCCAGTACTTC. As protein: CASSQGSGETQYF.

V is TRBV10-2 and J is TRBJ2-7; 8 nucleotides line up with TRBD1. Germline trimming cut 3 bases from V and 0 bases from J; bases unmatched to any gene: 4. The CDR3 spans 15 residues. CDR1 and CDR2 (germline): WSHSY, SAAADI. The CDR3 loop reads CASSDSGTGSYEQYF. In DNA form, the CDR3 reads TGCGCCAGCAGTGACTCCGGGACAGGCTCCTACGAGCAGTACTTC.

The table lists this clone with a count of one. The chain carries TRBV5-4 and TRBJ1-2; unclear D gene. CDR1 is SGHNT, CDR2 YYREEE, per germline (reference sequence). This CDR3 spans 14 amino acids. V was trimmed by 7 bases and J by 4 bases, leaving 17 bases between them. The CDR3 sequence: CASHETDGFYGYTF. The DNA of the CDR3 is TGTGCCAGCCATGAAACGGACGGATTCTATGGCTACACCTTC. Complete variable domain (other parts from reference TRBV5-4 and TRBJ1-2): ETGVTQSPTHLIKTRGQQVTLRCSSQSGHNTVSWYQQALGQGPQFIFQYYREEENGRGNFPPRFSGLQFPNYSSELNVNALELDDSALYLCASHETDGFYGYTFGSGTRLTVV.

This chain links TRBV6-5 with TRBJ2-5, with no clear D. This CDR3 has 15 residues. V lost 0 bases and J 2 bases, leaving 10 bases between the germline ends. Germline loops: CDR1 MNHEY, CDR2 SVGAGI. The CDR3 protein is CASSYSMVVQETQYF. Written as DNA, the CDR3 is TGTGCCAGCAGTTACTCGATGGTGGTTCAAGAGACCCAGTACTTC.